This T cell receptor (beta chain) derives from a study of cytomegalovirus exposure and HLA in healthy donors (TCRdb year 2017). Regarding the complete study: An earlier analysis of some 620 of the donors reported over 250 Gb of sequence data and about 120 million unique TCR beta sequences obtained from about 170 million T cells. HLA typing covered class I and class II loci at four-digit resolution. Across 300 to 400 genotyped donors of the cohort, an average of approximately 200,000 unique TCR beta nucleotide sequences per donor were sequenced, and about a sixth of those sequences were non-productive. A later genetic analysis used genome-wide SNP genotypes for about 60% of the roughly 700 donors, treating that subset as a discovery cohort. The study profiled the T cell repertoires of 500 to 800 subjects by immunosequencing and related them to cytomegalovirus serostatus. Along with the roughly 670-subject first cohort, a separate validation cohort of some 130 different subjects was used. The study aimed to test whether signatures of past pathogen exposure could be identified by cataloging public T cell receptors. Every discovery cohort repertoire had been produced on one sequencing platform. An early release covering approximately 600 HLA-typed donors comprised roughly 300 gigabases of sequencing data and some 79 million unique TCR sequences. Among the roughly 400 genotyped donors, 75% to 90% belonged to the genetic ancestry cluster associated with self-reported Caucasian donors. To study patterns of TCR occurrence, a later analysis re-analyzed previously published TCR beta repertoires from 666 donors and added high-resolution HLA genotyping. Typing coverage differed by locus: A, B, C, DRB1 and DQB1 were typed in roughly 620-630 donors, DQA1 in 500 to 550, DPA1 in some 570, and DPB1 in about 450. Alongside the repertoire data, information on donor age, sex, ethnicity and CMV serostatus was compiled. In an earlier analysis of a few hundred of the donors, high-throughput TCR beta sequencing was used to judge whether each TCR beta V gene segment behaved as functional or pseudogenic. Five DR-DQ haplotypes were handled as single units for association and clustering because linkage in the cohort was strong. High-throughput TCR immunosequencing, statistical association of individual TCRs with disease status, and machine learning were combined to predict cytomegalovirus infection status. In the later analysis, no new phenotypic data were used to find candidate immune exposures; instead, reliance was placed on TCR beta sequences and their occurrence across donors.

Turning to this clone: Its antigen is still unknown. Base qualities were left out, and no much larger clone turns up one base away.

In total, about 650 healthy bone marrow donors made up the cohort. At the time of sampling, all cohort members were nominally healthy, though unrecorded immune exposures were likely present. The donor tested CMV seronegative, placing the donor among the 350 to 400 seronegative members of the cohort. A peripheral blood sample was provided by each donor, and peripheral blood mononuclear cells were used for TCR beta sequencing. Genomic DNA extraction from the blood cell samples was performed with the Qiagen DNeasy Blood Extraction Kit. The CDR3 has 17 amino acids, counting the end cysteine and phenylalanine. CDR3 DNA is the only sequence kept; it has 51 bases, read in frame from the first base. V is pared back by 4 bases and J by 6 bases, with 24 bases lying between the germline termini. As encoded in the germline V gene, CDR1 is KGHSH while CDR2 is LQKENI. Points the paper makes about the study in general: When HLA alleles, especially DR and DQ, strongly co-occurred, attributing TCR associations to individual alleles was difficult. Cytomegalovirus status was reported to be diagnosed by the classifier with high specificity and sensitivity in both the original and validation cohorts. Roughly 15 rarely observed V segments, including chromosome 9 orphons, were excluded from the earlier analysis of some 590 of the donors because counts were too low. Some IMGT-functional V segments, including TRBV6-2 and TRBV6-3, could not be told apart with the 87-base-pair reads, so those segments were excluded. Immune exposure information for the cohort was limited to CMV serostatus. This cohort had only TCR beta chains sequenced, and the lack of alpha or paired-chain data limited which features could be detected. A further reported finding was that TCR beta sequences accurately predicted the HLA-A and HLA-B alleles for most subjects in the first cohort. In a later analysis, the rate of TCR association differed among HLA loci, with DRB1 alleles having the most associated TCRs and HLA-C alleles having the fewest. Across donors, most TCR sequences were observed very rarely, whereas some public TCRs were present in many individuals. A total of fewer than 200 TCR beta chains were listed by the study as associated with cytomegalovirus. Because some donors lacked HLA typing at each locus, the association tests relied only on the typed subset. V-gene and J-gene trimming of TCR beta chains was associated with a missense DCLRE1C variant in a later genetic analysis, and the association was replicated in an independent cohort. Roughly uniform sequencing depth across donors was assumed in presence/absence analyses, although this assumption may not hold. A later analysis found that most CMV-associated TCR beta chains appeared HLA-restricted, with HLA associations seemingly driven largely by CMV exposure. Correlated functional status among segregating V segments might be attributable to linkage disequilibrium, but an unknown experimental factor could not be ruled out. In a later analysis, HLA-associated TCR beta chains were found to be more clonally expanded and to have lower generation probabilities than equally common non-associated chains. A group of highly shared sequence variants was considered likely to be a technical artifact of the sequencing pipeline. A later analysis associated 15,000 or so TCR beta sequences with specific HLA alleles at a false discovery rate of 0.05. An earlier analysis of approximately 590 of the donors showed that most TCR beta V segments appeared in productive rearrangements either about 87% or about 30% of the time, which broadly matched IMGT annotations. A later analysis reported that several top co-occurrence clusters appeared linked to parvovirus B19, influenza, CMV and Epstein-Barr virus. According to the authors, the approach could potentially be generalized to other disease states and immunological phenotypes. In a later genetic analysis, fewer N-insertions in productive TCRs were reported among donors in an Asian-associated ancestry cluster than the roughly 700-donor mean. In vitro tests confirmed that three of the cytomegalovirus-associated TCR beta chains recognize cytomegalovirus antigens.

The method behind the library was the immunoSEQ multiplex PCR assay. The multiplex PCR relied on a mix of 60 forward primers for TCR Vbeta segments and 13 reverse primers for TCR Jbeta segments. A multiplex PCR assay on genomic DNA amplified the CDR3 region of rearranged TCR beta genes. On the Illumina HiSeq System, the amplified TCR beta libraries were sequenced as 87-base-pair reads. Turning to the authors' computational methods: A later analysis counted tens of millions of unique TCR beta chains across the 666 repertoires, and roughly 10 million of these chains were shared by at least two donors. Raw reads were error-corrected and collapsed into unique sequences with a nearest-neighbor algorithm that merged closely related sequences to remove PCR and sequencing errors. CDR3 sequences were aligned to IMGT reference sequences to assign V, D and J gene segments. For a sequence to be retained, at least a six-nucleotide match to both a V gene segment and a J gene segment was required. Rearrangements were classified as productive when the CDR3 lacked stop codons and remained in frame with V and J, and all other rearrangements were classified as non-productive. Following IMGT convention, CDR3 was defined as the stretch from the second conserved V-encoded cysteine up to the conserved J-encoded phenylalanine. The earlier analysis of roughly 590 of the donors excluded sequences that lacked an unambiguous match to a single V gene segment. An earlier analysis of about 590 of the donors classified V segments as functional when productive rearrangements were above 56.7% and as segregating when the standard deviation between donors was above 5%. A statistical classification framework was built for diagnosing cytomegalovirus status from the catalog of TCR beta chain sequences. V and J gene assignment, in a later analysis, came from comparing TCR nucleotide sequences with IMGT/GENE-DB human TR gene sequences. In a later analysis, CDR3 sequences and most-parsimonious VDJ recombination scenarios were assigned using the TCRdist pipeline. In a later analysis, every TCR beta chain was defined by the combination of its CDR3 amino acid sequence and its V-gene family, and reads without a unique V-gene family were dropped. As a way to deal with suspected cross-contamination and a sequencing artifact, a later analysis dropped under 600 nucleotide sequences that were highly shared and had low generation probability. In a later analysis, a clonal expansion index for each public chain was calculated from normalized within-repertoire ranks of inferred template counts. In a later analysis, generation probabilities were computed using a VDJ recombination model fitted to out-of-frame rearrangements, and the results were checked against IGoR. A later analysis scored TCR-TCR, TCR-HLA and TCR-CMV co-occurrence with hypergeometric tests, applying a repertoire-size bias correction to TCR pairs. To estimate false discovery rates, a later analysis permuted the HLA or CMV assignments 20 times. In a later analysis, co-occurring TCRs were grouped with DBSCAN, and TCRdist sequence similarity was added when clustering was performed within HLA-allele-positive subsets. Repertoires with fewer than 30,000 or more than 120,000 public chains, plus five repertoires with anomalous nucleotide sharing, were excluded from co-occurrence clustering. Not all clones reach the TCRdb copy of this immuneACCESS table, which keeps in-frame sequences only. Checked studies attribute under half of the gap to unresolved V genes and leave the rest unexplained. Clonal size and the V and J genes are those of that table, whereas D and trimming came from the DNA. The sample profile shows 160,000 or so clones; approximately 81% of them were found once. The top ten constitute less than 2.5% of the sample.

Input material: PBMCs. The receptor was isolated from a woman in her late teens or twenties in good health and CMV-seronegative. The chain is assembled from TRBV18 and TRBJ1-2, with TRBD1 tentatively as D gene (5 bases match). The CDR3 protein sequence reads: CASSHGGSRDWGDGYTF. The DNA sequence reads TGTGCCAGCTCACACGGAGGAAGCCGGGACTGGGGGGATGGCTACACCTTC.